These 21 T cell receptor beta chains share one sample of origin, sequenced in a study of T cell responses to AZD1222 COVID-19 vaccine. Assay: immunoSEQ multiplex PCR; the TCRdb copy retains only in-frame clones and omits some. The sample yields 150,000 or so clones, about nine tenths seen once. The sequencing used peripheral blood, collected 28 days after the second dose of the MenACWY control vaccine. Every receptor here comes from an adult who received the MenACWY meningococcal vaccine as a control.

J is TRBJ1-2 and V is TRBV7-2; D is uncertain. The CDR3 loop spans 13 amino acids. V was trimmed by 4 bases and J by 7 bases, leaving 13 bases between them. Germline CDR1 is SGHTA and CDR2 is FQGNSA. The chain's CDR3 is CASSSQVISGYTF. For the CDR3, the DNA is TGTGCCAGCAGCTCCCAGGTCATTAGTGGCTACACCTTC.

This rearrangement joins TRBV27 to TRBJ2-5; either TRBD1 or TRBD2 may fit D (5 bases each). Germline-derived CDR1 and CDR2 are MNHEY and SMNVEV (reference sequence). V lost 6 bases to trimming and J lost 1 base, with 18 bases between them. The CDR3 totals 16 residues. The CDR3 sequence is CASRALGVTIQETQYF. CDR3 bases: TGTGCCAGCAGAGCCTTGGGGGTTACTATCCAAGAGACCCAGTACTTC.

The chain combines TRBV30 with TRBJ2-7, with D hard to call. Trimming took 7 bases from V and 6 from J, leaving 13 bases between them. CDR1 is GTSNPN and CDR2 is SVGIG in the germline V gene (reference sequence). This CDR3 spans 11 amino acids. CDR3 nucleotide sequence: TGTGCCTCGACGGAGTCCGGCGAGCAGTACTTC. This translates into CASTESGEQYF.

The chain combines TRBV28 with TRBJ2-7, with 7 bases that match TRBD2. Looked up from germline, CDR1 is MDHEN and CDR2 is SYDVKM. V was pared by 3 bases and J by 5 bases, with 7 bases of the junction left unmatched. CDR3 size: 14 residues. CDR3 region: CASSLGGRSDEQYF. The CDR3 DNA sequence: TGTGCCAGCAGTTTGGGAGGGAGGTCTGACGAGCAGTACTTC.

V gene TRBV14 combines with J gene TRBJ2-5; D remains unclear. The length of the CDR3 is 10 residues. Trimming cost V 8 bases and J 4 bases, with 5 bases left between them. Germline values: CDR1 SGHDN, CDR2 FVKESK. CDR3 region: CASQRETQYF. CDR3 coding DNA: TGTGCCAGCCAGAGAGAGACCCAGTACTTC.

For the CDR3, the DNA is TGTGCCAGTAGTATTGGCAGGGTAGGATTGGGTGGCTACACCTTC. Protein sequence: CASSIGRVGLGGYTF. V and J are TRBV19 and TRBJ1-2; D might be TRBD1 (5 bases). The ends were cut back, 3 bases at V and 7 bases at J, with 18 bases in the middle. The CDR3 contains 15 residues. Germline-derived CDR1 and CDR2 are LNHDA and SQIVND (reference sequence).

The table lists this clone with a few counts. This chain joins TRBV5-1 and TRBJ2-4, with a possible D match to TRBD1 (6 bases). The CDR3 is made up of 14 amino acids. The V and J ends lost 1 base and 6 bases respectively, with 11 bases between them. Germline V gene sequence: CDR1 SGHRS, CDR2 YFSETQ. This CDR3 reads CASSLTTGRNIQYF. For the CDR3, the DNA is TGCGCCAGCAGCTTGACGACAGGAAGAAACATTCAGTACTTC.

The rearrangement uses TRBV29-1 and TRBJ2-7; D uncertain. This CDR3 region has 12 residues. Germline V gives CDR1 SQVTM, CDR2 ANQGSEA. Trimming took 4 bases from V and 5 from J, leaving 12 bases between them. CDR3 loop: CSVAGDRDEQYF. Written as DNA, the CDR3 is TGCAGCGTTGCGGGCGACCGCGACGAGCAGTACTTC.

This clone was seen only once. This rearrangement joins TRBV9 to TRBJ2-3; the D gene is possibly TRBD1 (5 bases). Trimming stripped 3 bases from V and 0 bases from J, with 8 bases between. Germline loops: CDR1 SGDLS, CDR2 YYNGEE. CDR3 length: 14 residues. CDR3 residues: CASSAQGSTDTQYF. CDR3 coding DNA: TGTGCCAGCAGCGCGCAGGGAAGCACAGATACGCAGTATTTT.

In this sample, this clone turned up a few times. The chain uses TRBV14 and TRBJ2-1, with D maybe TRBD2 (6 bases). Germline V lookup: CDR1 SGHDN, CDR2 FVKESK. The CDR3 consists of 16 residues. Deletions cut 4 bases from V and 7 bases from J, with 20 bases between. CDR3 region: CASSPAGTHLGNEQFF. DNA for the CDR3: TGTGCCAGCAGCCCAGCCGGGACTCACCTGGGGAATGAGCAGTTCTTC.

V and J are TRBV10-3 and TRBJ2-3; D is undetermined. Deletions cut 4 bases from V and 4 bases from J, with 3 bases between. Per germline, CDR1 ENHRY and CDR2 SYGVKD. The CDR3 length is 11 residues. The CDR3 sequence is CAISGADTQYF. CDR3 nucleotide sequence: TGTGCCATCAGTGGAGCAGATACGCAGTATTTT.

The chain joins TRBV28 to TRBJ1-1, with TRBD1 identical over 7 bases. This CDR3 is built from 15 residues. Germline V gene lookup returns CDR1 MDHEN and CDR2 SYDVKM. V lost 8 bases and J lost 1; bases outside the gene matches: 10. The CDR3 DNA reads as TGTGCCAGCGCCGAACCCGGGACAGCGAACACTGAAGCTTTCTTT. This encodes CASAEPGTANTEAFF.

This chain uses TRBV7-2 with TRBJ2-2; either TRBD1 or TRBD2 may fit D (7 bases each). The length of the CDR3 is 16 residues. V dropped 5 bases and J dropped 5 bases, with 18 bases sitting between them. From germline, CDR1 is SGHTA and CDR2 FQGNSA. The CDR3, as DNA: TGTGCCAGCAGCCCAGGGGGGGGAGGCGCAACCGGGGAGCTGTTTTTT. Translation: CASSPGGGGATGELFF.

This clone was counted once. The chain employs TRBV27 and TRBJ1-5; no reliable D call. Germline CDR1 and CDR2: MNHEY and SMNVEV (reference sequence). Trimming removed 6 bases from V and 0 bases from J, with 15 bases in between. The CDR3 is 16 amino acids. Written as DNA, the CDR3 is TGTGCCAGCAGCTCCCAGAGGCTTGATAGCAATCAGCCCCAGCATTTT. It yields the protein CASSSQRLDSNQPQHF.

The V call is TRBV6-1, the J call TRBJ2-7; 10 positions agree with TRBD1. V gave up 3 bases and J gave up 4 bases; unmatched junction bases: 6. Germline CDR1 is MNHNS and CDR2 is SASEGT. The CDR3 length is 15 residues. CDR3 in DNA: TGTGCCAGCAGTGACCTACCGGGACAGGGGTACGAGCAGTACTTC. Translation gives CASSDLPGQGYEQYF.

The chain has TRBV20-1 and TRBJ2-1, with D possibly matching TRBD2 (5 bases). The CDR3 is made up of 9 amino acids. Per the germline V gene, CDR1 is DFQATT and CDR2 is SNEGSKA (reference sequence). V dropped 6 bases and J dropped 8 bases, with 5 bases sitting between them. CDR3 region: CSAEDEQFF. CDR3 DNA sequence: TGCAGTGCGGAGGATGAGCAGTTCTTC.

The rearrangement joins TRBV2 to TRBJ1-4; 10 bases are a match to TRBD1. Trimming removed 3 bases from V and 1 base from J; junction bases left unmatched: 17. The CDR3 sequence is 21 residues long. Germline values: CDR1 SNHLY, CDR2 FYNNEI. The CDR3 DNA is TGTGCCAGCAGTGAGGACCCCGTGGGAGGGACAGGGGTTGGAACTAATGAAAAACTGTTTTTT. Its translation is CASSEDPVGGTGVGTNEKLFF.

The CDR3 sequence is CASSQGSGGDQPQHF. In DNA, the CDR3 is TGTGCCAGCTCACAGGGGTCAGGGGGTGATCAGCCCCAGCATTTT. The rearrangement joins TRBV18 to TRBJ1-5, with 7 positions matching TRBD1. This CDR3 has 15 amino acids. CDR1 KGHSH and CDR2 LQKENI come from the germline V gene. After removal of 4 bases from V and 5 bases from J, the junction contained 8 bases not matched to a gene.

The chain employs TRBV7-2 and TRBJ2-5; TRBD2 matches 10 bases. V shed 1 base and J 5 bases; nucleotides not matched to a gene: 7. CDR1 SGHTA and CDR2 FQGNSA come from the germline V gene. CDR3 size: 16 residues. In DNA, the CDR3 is TGTGCCAGCAGCTTAGTTGTAGCGGGAGGTGGGGAGACCCAGTACTTC. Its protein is CASSLVVAGGGETQYF.

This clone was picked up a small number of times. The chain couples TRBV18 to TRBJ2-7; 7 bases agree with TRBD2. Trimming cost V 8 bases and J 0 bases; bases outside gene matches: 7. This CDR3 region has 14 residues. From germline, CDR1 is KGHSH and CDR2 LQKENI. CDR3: CASTPAGSSYEQYF. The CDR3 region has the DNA TGTGCCAGCACCCCAGCGGGGAGCTCCTACGAGCAGTACTTC. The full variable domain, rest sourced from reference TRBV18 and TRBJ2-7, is NAGVMQNPRHLVRRRGQEARLRCSPMKGHSHVYWYRQLPEEGLKFMVYLQKENIIDESGMPKERFSAEFPKEGPSILRIQQVVRGDSAAYFCASTPAGSSYEQYFGPGTRLTVT.

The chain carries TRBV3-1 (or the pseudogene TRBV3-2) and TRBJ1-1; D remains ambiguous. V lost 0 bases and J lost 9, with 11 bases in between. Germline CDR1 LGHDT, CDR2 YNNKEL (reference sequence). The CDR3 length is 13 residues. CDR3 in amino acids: CASSQDFTDKAFF. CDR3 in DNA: TGTGCCAGCAGCCAAGATTTTACCGATAAAGCTTTCTTT.